Presented here are 8 T cell receptor beta chains from one specimen sequenced in a study of T cell repertoires in cytomegalovirus infection. These receptors have no identified antigens. Each CDR3 protein gets one entry after TCRdb re-called the reads with MiXCR. The sample lists about 700,000 distinct CDR3 sequences, around 32% occurring once. The sequenced sample was cultured PBMCs, obtained from culture after CMV antigen stimulation. The receptors here all came from a human donor in good health (CMV status not recorded). Some clones in this sample may be carry-over from other donors' samples.

The chain is built from TRBV20-1 and TRBJ2-7; 7 bases fit TRBD1. Trimming removed 6 bases from V and 3 bases from J; junction bases left unmatched: 11. Germline-derived CDR1 and CDR2 are DFQATT and SNEGSKA (reference sequence). The length of the CDR3 is 14 residues. Here the CDR3 DNA reads TGCAGTGCCAGCACAGGACAGGTCCTCTACGAGCAGTACTTC. It yields the protein CSASTGQVLYEQYF.

Ten or more counts support this clonotype. This rearrangement joins TRBV7-6 to TRBJ2-3; D gene unclear. CDR3 size: 14 residues. CDR1 SGHVS and CDR2 FNYEAQ come from the germline V gene. The V end was cut by 0 bases, the J end by 0 bases, with 4 bases between. CDR3 protein: CASSLAESTDTQYF. CDR3 nucleotide sequence: TGTGCCAGCAGCTTAGCGGAAAGCACAGATACGCAGTATTTT.

This clonotype was picked up a small number of times. The chain couples TRBV11-2 to TRBJ1-2; 7 bases are a match to TRBD1. The V gene's germline CDR1 is SGHAT and CDR2 FQNNGV. V dropped 1 base and J dropped 3; count of bases not matched to a gene: 5. The CDR3 covers 15 residues. CDR3: CASSLGQGRDYGYTF. The CDR3 DNA sequence: TGTGCCAGCAGCTTAGGACAGGGTCGAGACTATGGCTACACCTTC.

There are many counts of this clonotype. The chain carries TRBV6-1 and TRBJ1-3; D unclear. This CDR3 has 15 residues. CDR1 is MNHNS and CDR2 is SASEGT in the germline V gene. Between the trimmed V and J ends, which lost 3 bases and 0 bases, there was a span of 9 bases. Written as DNA, the CDR3 is TGTGCCAGCAGTGATATCAGGAACTCTGGAAACACCATATATTTT. Its translation is CASSDIRNSGNTIYF.

This clonotype showed up many times. A read error may account for a junction end that differs from germline. The CDR3 DNA reads TGTGCCAGCAGCTTAGTCGGAAGCACTGAAGCTTTCTTT. Its translation is CASSLVGSTEAFF. The chain has TRBV12-3 or TRBV12-4 and TRBJ1-1; D gene ambiguous. The CDR3 totals 13 residues.

The V and J genes are TRBV28 and TRBJ2-1, with D possibly being TRBD2 (6 bases). The CDR3 runs to 16 residues. Germline V gene lookup returns CDR1 MDHEN and CDR2 SYDVKM. The V gene lost 7 bases and the J gene lost 0 bases, with 16 bases spanning the gap. The CDR3 DNA follows: TGTGCCAGCACCCCTTTCAGCGGGTACTCCTACAATGAGCAGTTCTTC. Residues: CASTPFSGYSYNEQFF.

The V gene is TRBV6-6, the J gene TRBJ1-5; 12 positions match TRBD1. Germline CDR1 is MNHNY and CDR2 is SVGAGI (reference sequence). There are 15 residues in the CDR3. V gave up 4 bases and J gave up 14 bases; unmatched junction bases: 12. The CDR3: CASSSPGQGARVEHF. In nucleotides, the CDR3 is TGTGCCAGCAGTTCCCCGGGACAGGGGGCGAGGGTCGAGCATTTT.

This clonotype appeared once. The V call is TRBV5-1, the J call TRBJ1-1; tentatively, D is TRBD1 (5 bases). CDR1 and CDR2 (germline): SGHRS, YFSETQ. This CDR3 has 12 residues. Trimming removed 5 bases from V and 4 bases from J, with 9 bases in between. The CDR3 region has the DNA TGCGCCAGCAGGGGACCGGGCACTGAAGCTTTCTTT. Protein sequence: CASRGPGTEAFF.